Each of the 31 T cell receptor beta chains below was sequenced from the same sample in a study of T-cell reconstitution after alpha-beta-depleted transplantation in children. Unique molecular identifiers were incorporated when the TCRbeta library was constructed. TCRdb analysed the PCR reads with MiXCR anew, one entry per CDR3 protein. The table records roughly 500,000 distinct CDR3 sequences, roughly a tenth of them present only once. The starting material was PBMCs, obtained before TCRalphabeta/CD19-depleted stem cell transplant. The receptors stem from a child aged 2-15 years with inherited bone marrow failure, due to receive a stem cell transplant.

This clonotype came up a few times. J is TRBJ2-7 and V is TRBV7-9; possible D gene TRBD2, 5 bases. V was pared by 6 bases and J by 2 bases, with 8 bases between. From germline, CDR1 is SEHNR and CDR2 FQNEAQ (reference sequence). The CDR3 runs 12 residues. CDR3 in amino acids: CASRNGTYEQYF. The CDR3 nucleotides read TGTGCCAGCAGGAACGGGACCTACGAGCAGTACTTC.

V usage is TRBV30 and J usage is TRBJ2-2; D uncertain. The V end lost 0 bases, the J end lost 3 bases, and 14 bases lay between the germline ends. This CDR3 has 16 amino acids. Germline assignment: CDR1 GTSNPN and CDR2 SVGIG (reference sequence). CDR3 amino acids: CAWSVRRPWDTGELFF. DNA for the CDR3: TGTGCCTGGAGTGTACGCCGACCCTGGGACACCGGGGAGCTGTTTTTT.

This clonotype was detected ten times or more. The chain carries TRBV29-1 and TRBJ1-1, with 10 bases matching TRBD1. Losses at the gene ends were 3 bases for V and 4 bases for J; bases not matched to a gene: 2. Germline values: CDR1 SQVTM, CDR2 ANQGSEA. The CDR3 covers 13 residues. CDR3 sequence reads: CSVDWDRGTEAFF. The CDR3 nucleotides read TGCAGCGTTGATTGGGACAGGGGCACTGAAGCTTTCTTT.

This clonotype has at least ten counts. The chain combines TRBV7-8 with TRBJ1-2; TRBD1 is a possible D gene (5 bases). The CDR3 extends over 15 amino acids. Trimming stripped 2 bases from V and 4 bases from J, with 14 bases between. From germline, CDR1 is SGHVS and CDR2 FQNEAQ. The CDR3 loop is CASSLSARTSYGYTF. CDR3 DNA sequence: TGTGCCAGCAGCTTATCGGCAAGGACAAGCTATGGCTACACCTTC.

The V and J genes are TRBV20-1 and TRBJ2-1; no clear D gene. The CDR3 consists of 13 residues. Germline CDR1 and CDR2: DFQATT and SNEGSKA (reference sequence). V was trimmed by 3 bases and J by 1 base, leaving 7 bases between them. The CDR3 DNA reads TGCAGTGCTAGGTTCCAGTCCTACAATGAGCAGTTCTTC. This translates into CSARFQSYNEQFF.

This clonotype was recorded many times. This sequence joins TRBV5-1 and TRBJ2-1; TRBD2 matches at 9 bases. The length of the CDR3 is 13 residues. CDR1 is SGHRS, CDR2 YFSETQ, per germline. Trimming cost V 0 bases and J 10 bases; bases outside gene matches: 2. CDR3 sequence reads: CASSLELAGEQFF. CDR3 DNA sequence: TGCGCCAGCAGCTTGGAGCTAGCGGGGGAGCAGTTCTTC. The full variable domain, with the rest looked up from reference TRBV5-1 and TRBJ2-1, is KAGVTQTPRYLIKTRGQQVTLSCSPISGHRSVSWYQQTPGQGLQFLFEYFSETQRNKGNFPGRFSGRQFSNSRSEMNVSTLELGDSALYLCASSLELAGEQFFGPGTRLTVL.

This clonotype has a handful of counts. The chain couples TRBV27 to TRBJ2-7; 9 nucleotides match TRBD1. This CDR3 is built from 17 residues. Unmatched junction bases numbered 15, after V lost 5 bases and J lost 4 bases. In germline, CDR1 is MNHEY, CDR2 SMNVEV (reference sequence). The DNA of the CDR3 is TGTGCCAGCAGTCTAAGCCCCGGGACAGGGAAGCTGTACGAGCAGTACTTC. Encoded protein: CASSLSPGTGKLYEQYF.

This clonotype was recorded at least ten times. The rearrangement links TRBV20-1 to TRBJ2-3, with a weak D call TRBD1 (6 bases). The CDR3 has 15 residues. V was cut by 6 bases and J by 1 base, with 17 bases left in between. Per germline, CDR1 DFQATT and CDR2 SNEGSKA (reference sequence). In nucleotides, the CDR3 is TGCAGTGCCAGAATCAGGGGCATTCGCACAGATACGCAGTATTTT. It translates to CSARIRGIRTDTQYF.

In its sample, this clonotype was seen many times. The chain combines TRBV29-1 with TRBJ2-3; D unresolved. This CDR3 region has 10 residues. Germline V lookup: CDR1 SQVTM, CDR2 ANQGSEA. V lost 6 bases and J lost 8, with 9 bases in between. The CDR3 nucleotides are TGCAGCGTATTTACCTTTACGCAGTATTTT. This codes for CSVFTFTQYF.

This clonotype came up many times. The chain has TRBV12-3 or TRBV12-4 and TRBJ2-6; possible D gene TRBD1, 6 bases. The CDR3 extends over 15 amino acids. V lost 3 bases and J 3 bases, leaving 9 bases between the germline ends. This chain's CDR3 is CASSFWGLGANVLTF. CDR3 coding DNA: TGTGCCAGCAGTTTTTGGGGGCTTGGGGCCAACGTCCTGACTTTC.

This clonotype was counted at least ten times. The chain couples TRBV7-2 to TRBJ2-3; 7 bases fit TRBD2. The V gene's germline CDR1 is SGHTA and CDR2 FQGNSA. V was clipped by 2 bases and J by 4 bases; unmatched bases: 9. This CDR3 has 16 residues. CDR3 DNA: TGTGCCAGCAGCTTATGGGGCGGGAGTTTCGCAGATACGCAGTATTTT. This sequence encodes CASSLWGGSFADTQYF.

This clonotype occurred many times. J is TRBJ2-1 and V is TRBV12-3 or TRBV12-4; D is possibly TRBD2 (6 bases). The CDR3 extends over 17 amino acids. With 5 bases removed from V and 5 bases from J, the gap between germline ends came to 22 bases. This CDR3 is CASSPKGVASVNNEQFF. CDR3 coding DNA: TGTGCCAGCAGTCCTAAGGGCGTTGCTAGCGTTAACAATGAGCAGTTCTTC.

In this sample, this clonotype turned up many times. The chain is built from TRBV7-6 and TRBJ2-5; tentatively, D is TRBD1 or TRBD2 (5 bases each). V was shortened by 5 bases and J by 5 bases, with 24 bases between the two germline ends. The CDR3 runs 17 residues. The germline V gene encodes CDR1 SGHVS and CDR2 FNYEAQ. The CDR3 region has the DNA TGTGCCAGCAGCGTATACCCCTACGGGGCCCCTGGGGAGACCCAGTACTTC. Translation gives CASSVYPYGAPGETQYF.

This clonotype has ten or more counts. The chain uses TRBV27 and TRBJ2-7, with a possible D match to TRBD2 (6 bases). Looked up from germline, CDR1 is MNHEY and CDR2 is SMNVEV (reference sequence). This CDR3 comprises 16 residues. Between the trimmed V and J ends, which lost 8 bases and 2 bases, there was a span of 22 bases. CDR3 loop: CASSRVEAGPPYEQYF. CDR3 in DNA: TGTGCCAGCTCCAGGGTAGAGGCGGGACCCCCCTACGAGCAGTACTTC.

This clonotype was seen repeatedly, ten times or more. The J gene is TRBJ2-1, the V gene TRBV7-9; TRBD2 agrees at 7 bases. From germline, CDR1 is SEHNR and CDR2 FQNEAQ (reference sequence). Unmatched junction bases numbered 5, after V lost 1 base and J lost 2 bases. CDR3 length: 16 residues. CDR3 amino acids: CASSLEAGPTYNEQFF. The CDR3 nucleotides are TGTGCCAGCAGCTTAGAAGCGGGACCAACCTACAATGAGCAGTTCTTC.

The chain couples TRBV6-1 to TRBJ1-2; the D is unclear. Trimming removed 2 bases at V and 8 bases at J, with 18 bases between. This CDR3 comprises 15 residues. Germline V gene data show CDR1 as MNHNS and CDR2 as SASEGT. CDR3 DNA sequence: TGTGCCAGCAGTGAATTTGGGGAAAAGAGAGGCGGCTACACCTTC. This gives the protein CASSEFGEKRGGYTF.

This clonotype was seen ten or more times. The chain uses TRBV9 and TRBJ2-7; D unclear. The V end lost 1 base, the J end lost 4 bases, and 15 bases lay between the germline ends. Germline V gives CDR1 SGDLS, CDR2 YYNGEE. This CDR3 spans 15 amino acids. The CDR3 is CASSVSSAPLYEQYF. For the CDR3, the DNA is TGTGCCAGCAGCGTAAGTTCGGCTCCCCTTTACGAGCAGTACTTC. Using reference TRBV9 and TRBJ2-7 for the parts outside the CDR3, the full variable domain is DSGVTQTPKHLITATGQRVTLRCSPRSGDLSVYWYQQSLDQGLQFLIQYYNGEERAKGNILERFSAQQFPDLHSELNLSSLELGDSALYFCASSVSSAPLYEQYFGPGTRLTVT.

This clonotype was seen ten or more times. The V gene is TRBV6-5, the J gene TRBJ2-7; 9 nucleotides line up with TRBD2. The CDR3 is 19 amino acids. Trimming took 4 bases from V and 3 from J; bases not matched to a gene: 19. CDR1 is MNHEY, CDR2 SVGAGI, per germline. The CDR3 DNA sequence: TGTGCCAGCAGTTGGTACCCCGTAGCGGGAGAGCAACTAGGCTACGAGCAGTACTTC. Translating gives CASSWYPVAGEQLGYEQYF.

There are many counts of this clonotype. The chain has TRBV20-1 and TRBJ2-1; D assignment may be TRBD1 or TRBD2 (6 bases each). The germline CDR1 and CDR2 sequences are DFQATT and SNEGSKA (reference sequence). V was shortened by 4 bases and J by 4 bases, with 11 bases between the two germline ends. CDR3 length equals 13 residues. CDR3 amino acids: CSAKGGEYNEQFF. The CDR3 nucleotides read TGCAGTGCTAAGGGGGGAGAATACAATGAGCAGTTCTTC.

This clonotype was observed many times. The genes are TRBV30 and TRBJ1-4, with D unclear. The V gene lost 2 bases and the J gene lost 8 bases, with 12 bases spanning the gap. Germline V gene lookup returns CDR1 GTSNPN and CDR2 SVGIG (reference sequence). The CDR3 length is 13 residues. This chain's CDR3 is CAWSPPEREKLFF. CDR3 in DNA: TGTGCCTGGAGTCCTCCGGAACGCGAAAAACTGTTTTTT.

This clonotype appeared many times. The CDR3 sequence is CASSSGMGATNEKLFF. In nucleotides, the CDR3 is TGTGCCAGCAGCTCTGGGATGGGGGCAACTAATGAAAAACTGTTTTTT. The V and J genes are TRBV5-6 and TRBJ1-4; a possible D gene is TRBD1 (5 bases). This CDR3 is built from 16 residues. The ends were cut back, 3 bases at V and 0 bases at J, with 12 bases in the middle. In germline, CDR1 is SGHDT, CDR2 YYEEEE.

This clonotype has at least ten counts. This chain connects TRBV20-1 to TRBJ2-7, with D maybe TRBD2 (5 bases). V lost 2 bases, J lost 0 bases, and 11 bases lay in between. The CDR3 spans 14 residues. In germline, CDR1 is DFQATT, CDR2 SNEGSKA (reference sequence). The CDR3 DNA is TGCAGTGCTAGAAAGGAGGCGAGCTCCTACGAGCAGTACTTC. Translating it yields CSARKEASSYEQYF.

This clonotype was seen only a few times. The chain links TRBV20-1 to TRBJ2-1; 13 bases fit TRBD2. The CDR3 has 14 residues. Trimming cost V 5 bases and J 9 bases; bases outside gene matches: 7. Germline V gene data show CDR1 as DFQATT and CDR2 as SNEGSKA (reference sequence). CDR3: CSAQLAGGLGEQFF. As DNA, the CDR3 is TGCAGTGCTCAACTAGCGGGGGGGCTTGGTGAGCAGTTCTTC.

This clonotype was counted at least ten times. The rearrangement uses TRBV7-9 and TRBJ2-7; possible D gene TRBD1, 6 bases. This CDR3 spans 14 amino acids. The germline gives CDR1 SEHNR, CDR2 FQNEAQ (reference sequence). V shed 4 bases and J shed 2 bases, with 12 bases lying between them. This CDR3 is CASSSWTATYEQYF. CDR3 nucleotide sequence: TGTGCCAGCAGCTCCTGGACAGCTACCTACGAGCAGTACTTC. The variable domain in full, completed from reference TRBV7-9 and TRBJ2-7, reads DTGVSQNPRHKITKRGQNVTFRCDPISEHNRLYWYRQTLGQGPEFLTYFQNEAQLEKSRLLSDRFSAERPKGSFSTLEIQRTEQGDSAMYLCASSSWTATYEQYFGPGTRLTVT.

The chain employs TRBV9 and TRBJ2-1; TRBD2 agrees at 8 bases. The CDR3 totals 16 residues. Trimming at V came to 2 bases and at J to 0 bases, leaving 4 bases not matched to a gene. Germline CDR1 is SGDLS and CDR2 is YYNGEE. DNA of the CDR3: TGTGCCAGCAGCGTTACCGGGACTAGCTCCTACAATGAGCAGTTCTTC. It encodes CASSVTGTSSYNEQFF.

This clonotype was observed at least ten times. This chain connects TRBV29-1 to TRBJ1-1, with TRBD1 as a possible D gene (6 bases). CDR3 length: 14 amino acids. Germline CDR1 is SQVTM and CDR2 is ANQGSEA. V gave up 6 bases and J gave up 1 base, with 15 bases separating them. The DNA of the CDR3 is TGCAGCGTATCCCGGGACACCCAGAACACTGAAGCTTTCTTT. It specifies CSVSRDTQNTEAFF.

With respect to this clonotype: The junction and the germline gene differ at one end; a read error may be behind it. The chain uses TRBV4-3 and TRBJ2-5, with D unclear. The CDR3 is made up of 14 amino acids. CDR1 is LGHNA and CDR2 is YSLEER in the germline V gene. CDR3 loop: CASSQDRVQETRYF. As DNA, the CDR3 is TGCGCCAGCAGCCAAGACCGAGTCCAAGAGACCCGGTACTTC.

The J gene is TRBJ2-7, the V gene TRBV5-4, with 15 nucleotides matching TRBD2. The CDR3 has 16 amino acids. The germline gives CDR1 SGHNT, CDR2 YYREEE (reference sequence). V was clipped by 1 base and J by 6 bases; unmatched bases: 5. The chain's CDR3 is CASSLFGGLAGGEQYF. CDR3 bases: TGTGCCAGCAGCTTGTTTGGGGGACTAGCGGGAGGCGAGCAGTACTTC.

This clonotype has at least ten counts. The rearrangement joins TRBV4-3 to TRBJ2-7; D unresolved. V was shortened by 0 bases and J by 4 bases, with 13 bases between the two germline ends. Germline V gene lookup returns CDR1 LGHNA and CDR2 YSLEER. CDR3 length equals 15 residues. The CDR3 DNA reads TGCGCCAGCAGCCAAGATTCGATTGGCATTTACGAGCAGTACTTC. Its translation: CASSQDSIGIYEQYF.

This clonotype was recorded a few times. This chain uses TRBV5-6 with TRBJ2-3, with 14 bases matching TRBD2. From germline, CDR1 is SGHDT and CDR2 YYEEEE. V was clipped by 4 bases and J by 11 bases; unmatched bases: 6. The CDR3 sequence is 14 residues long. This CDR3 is CASSPGTSGSGQYF. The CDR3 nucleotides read TGTGCCAGCAGCCCGGGGACTAGCGGGAGTGGGCAGTATTTT.

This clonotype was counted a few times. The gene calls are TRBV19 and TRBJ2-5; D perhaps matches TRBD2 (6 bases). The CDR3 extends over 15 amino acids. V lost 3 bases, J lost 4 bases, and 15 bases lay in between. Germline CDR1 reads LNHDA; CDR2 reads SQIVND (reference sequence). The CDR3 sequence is CASSISSRGRETQYF. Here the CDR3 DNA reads TGTGCCAGTAGTATTTCTTCACGGGGGAGAGAGACCCAGTACTTC.